This T cell receptor (beta chain) was obtained from a study of T cell responses to AZD1222 COVID-19 vaccine. The table came from immunoSEQ multiplex PCR; TCRdb's copy has only in-frame clones and leaves some out. The sample records over 100,000 clones, around nine tenths being singletons. The V segment lost 4 bases and the J segment 2 bases; nucleotides outside the gene matches: 6. The CDR3 extends over 15 amino acids. Germline V gives CDR1 SGDLS, CDR2 YYNGEE. The sequence was collected from an adult in good health. The source was peripheral blood, collected on day 0 of AZD1222 vaccination. This chain uses TRBV9 with TRBJ1-3; 7 bases map to TRBD1. The CDR3 loop reads CASSPQGITGNTIYF. The DNA of the CDR3 is TGTGCCAGCAGCCCACAGGGGATAACTGGAAACACCATATATTTT.